The following is a T cell receptor (beta chain) sequence with its context. How the authors handled the data: For nucleated cells, counts were estimated from reference gene primer amplification. Profiling relied on immunoSEQ multiplex PCR, and the TCRdb table lists in-frame clones only, not all of them. D and trimming come from the DNA, and the V and J calls and clone size come from that table. The top ten hold 6.5% to 9.5% of the sample, which has about 190,000 clones, 82% seen once. The source of the sample is a study of blood T cell repertoires in COVID-19. The CDR3 has 13 amino acids. Losses at the gene ends were 5 bases for V and 2 bases for J; bases not matched to a gene: 2. CDR1 is SGHVS, CDR2 FQNEAQ, per germline.

What was sequenced was peripheral blood. The receptor was derived from a woman aged 55 to 70 with COVID-19, enrolled during active disease. This chain joins TRBV7-8 and TRBJ2-7, with 8 bases fitting TRBD2. In nucleotides, the CDR3 is TGTGCCAGCAGCCGGGGACTAGCCTACGAGCAGTACTTC. It encodes CASSRGLAYEQYF.